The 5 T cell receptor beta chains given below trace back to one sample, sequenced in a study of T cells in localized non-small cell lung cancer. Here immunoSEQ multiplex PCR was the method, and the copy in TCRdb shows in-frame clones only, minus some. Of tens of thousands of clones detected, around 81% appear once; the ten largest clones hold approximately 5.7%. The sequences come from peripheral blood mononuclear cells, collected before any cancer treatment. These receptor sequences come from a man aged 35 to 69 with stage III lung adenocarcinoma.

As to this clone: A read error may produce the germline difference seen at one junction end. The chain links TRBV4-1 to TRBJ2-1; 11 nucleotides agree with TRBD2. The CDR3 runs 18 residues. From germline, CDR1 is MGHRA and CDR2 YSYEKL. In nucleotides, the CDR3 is TGCACCAGCAGCCAAATTCCTCATGTACTAGCGGGGGTGAATGAGCAGTTCTTC. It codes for CTSSQIPHVLAGVNEQFF.

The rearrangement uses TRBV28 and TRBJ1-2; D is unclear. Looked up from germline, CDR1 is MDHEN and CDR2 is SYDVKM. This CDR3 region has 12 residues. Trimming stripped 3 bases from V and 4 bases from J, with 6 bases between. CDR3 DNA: TGTGCCAGCAGTTTTCGAGGCTATGGCTACACCTTC. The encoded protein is CASSFRGYGYTF.

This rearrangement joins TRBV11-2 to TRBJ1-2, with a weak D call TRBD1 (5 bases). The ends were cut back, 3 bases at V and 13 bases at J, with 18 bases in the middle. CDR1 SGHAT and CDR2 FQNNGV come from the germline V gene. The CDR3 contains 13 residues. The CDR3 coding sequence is TGTGCCAGCAGCTTCGAGGGGAGAGGCAGGTGCACCTTC. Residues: CASSFEGRGRCTF.

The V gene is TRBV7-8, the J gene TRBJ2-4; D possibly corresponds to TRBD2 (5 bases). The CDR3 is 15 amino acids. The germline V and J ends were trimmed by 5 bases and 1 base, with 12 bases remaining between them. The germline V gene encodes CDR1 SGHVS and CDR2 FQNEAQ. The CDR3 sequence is CASSPVGVAKNIQYF. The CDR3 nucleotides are TGTGCCAGCAGCCCCGTCGGGGTGGCCAAAAACATTCAGTACTTC.

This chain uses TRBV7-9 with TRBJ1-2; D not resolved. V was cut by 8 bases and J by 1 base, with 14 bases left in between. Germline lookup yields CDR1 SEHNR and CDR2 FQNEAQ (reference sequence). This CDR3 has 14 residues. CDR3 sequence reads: CASERDLLNYGYTF. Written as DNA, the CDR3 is TGTGCCAGCGAGAGAGACCTTCTTAACTATGGCTACACCTTC.